Listed here are 22 T cell receptor beta chains from one sample, sequenced in a study of T-cell reconstitution after alpha-beta-depleted transplantation in children. During its preparation, the TCRbeta library received unique molecular identifiers. TCRdb ran MiXCR on the PCR reads and lists one entry per CDR3 protein. This repertoire shows about 830,000 distinct CDR3 sequences, roughly 15% found once; its top ten account for around 5.3%. The material sequenced was PBMCs, mostly from graft donor cells, taken 360 days after TCRalphabeta/CD19-depleted stem cell transplant. These receptors all stem from a male patient younger than 18 who had a stem cell transplant for acute lymphoblastic leukemia, so the T cells may come from the graft donor.

The V and J genes are TRBV5-1 and TRBJ1-1; maybe TRBD1 (5 bases). Germline-derived CDR1 and CDR2 are SGHRS and YFSETQ. V lost 3 bases and J 0 bases, leaving 18 bases between the germline ends. The CDR3 loop spans 17 amino acids. The CDR3 DNA follows: TGCGCCAGCAGCTCCCCTAAGACAGCCCCCATGAACACTGAAGCTTTCTTT. Protein product: CASSSPKTAPMNTEAFF. The whole variable domain, remainder taken from reference TRBV5-1 and TRBJ1-1, is KAGVTQTPRYLIKTRGQQVTLSCSPISGHRSVSWYQQTPGQGLQFLFEYFSETQRNKGNFPGRFSGRQFSNSRSEMNVSTLELGDSALYLCASSSPKTAPMNTEAFFGQGTRLTVV.

This clonotype was found a few times. The chain has TRBV20-1 and TRBJ1-1; no reliable D call. Between the trimmed V and J ends, which lost 6 bases and 0 bases, there was a span of 14 bases. The CDR3 is 14 residues long. Germline CDR1 and CDR2: DFQATT and SNEGSKA (reference sequence). CDR3 region: CSAPQDFMNTEAFF. The CDR3 DNA sequence: TGCAGTGCCCCACAAGATTTCATGAACACTGAAGCTTTCTTT.

This clonotype appeared a few times. The V gene is TRBV6-5, the J gene TRBJ2-5; TRBD1 might be the D (6 bases). The V gene lost 0 bases and the J gene lost 6 bases, with 14 bases spanning the gap. The germline CDR1 and CDR2 sequences are MNHEY and SVGAGI. The CDR3 is made up of 15 amino acids. This CDR3 reads CASSYSNRVRKTQYF. The CDR3, as DNA: TGTGCCAGCAGTTACTCGAACAGGGTCAGAAAGACCCAGTACTTC.

As DNA, the CDR3 is TGTGCCAGCAGTGAAGCGAGGGGGTATCTTCTCTACGAGCAGTACTTC. This encodes CASSEARGYLLYEQYF. The J gene is TRBJ2-7, the V gene TRBV6-1; a weak D match, TRBD1 (6 bases). Germline CDR1 MNHNS, CDR2 SASEGT. Trimming stripped 0 bases from V and 3 bases from J, with 15 bases between. The CDR3 is 16 amino acids.

The chain carries TRBV9 and TRBJ2-7; 8 positions match TRBD2. Germline assignment: CDR1 SGDLS and CDR2 YYNGEE. This CDR3 is built from 15 residues. V lost 2 bases to trimming and J lost 1 base; unmatched junction nucleotides: 5. The CDR3 DNA sequence: TGTGCCAGCAGCGTTAGCGGGACTACTTCCTACGAGCAGTACTTC. Protein product: CASSVSGTTSYEQYF.

This clonotype was seen repeatedly, ten times or more. The chain couples TRBV5-1 to TRBJ2-7, with D uncertain. CDR1 is SGHRS, CDR2 YFSETQ, per germline. The CDR3 covers 14 residues. Trimming removed 4 bases from V and 3 bases from J, with 14 bases in between. The CDR3 region has the DNA TGCGCCAGCAGCACAAACTCCCCGGACTACGAGCAGTACTTC. Its translation is CASSTNSPDYEQYF. The entire variable domain, with the rest obtained from reference TRBV5-1 and TRBJ2-7, is as follows: KAGVTQTPRYLIKTRGQQVTLSCSPISGHRSVSWYQQTPGQGLQFLFEYFSETQRNKGNFPGRFSGRQFSNSRSEMNVSTLELGDSALYLCASSTNSPDYEQYFGPGTRLTVT.

This clonotype was counted between two and nine times. The gene calls are TRBV7-3 and TRBJ1-3; D not resolved. In germline, CDR1 is SGHTA, CDR2 FQGTGA. CDR3 length: 13 amino acids. Trimming cost V 2 bases and J 8 bases, with 10 bases left between them. CDR3: CASSLDGRDTIYF. The CDR3 DNA reads as TGTGCCAGCAGCTTAGACGGACGAGACACCATATATTTT.

This clonotype was seen only a few times. V usage is TRBV10-3 and J usage is TRBJ2-1; 12 bases map to TRBD2. The CDR3 sequence is 18 residues long. After removal of 1 base from V and 3 bases from J, the junction contained 7 bases not matched to a gene. Germline loops: CDR1 ENHRY, CDR2 SYGVKD. The CDR3 region has the DNA TGTGCCATCAGTGAGTGGGCTAGCGGGAGGGCCGGCTACAATGAGCAGTTCTTC. It translates to CAISEWASGRAGYNEQFF.

The chain carries TRBV5-1 and TRBJ2-2; D is ambiguous. This CDR3 is 15 amino acids long. Germline CDR1 SGHRS, CDR2 YFSETQ. Trimming took off 0 bases at V and 0 bases at J, with 6 bases between the two ends. This chain's CDR3 is CASSLAVPNTGELFF. The CDR3 bases are TGCGCCAGCAGCTTGGCCGTGCCGAACACCGGGGAGCTGTTTTTT.

This clonotype was counted ten times or more. V usage is TRBV29-1 and J usage is TRBJ2-3; D possibly corresponds to TRBD1 (5 bases). Germline CDR1 is SQVTM and CDR2 is ANQGSEA. This CDR3 spans 13 amino acids. V was clipped by 8 bases and J by 2 bases, with 14 bases between them. CDR3 sequence (DNA): TGCAGCCCGACAGACCAAAACACAGATACGCAGTATTTT. It encodes CSPTDQNTDTQYF.

The sample holds a few counts of this clonotype. The V gene is TRBV5-1, the J gene TRBJ2-7, with D possibly called TRBD1 or TRBD2 (5 bases each). CDR1 and CDR2 (germline): SGHRS, YFSETQ. V dropped 3 bases and J dropped 2 bases, with 12 bases sitting between them. CDR3 length: 14 residues. The CDR3 sequence is CASSYRTGTYEQYF. CDR3 coding DNA: TGCGCCAGCAGCTACAGGACGGGGACCTACGAGCAGTACTTC.

V is TRBV2 and J is TRBJ2-3; D might be TRBD1 or TRBD2, each matching 5 bases. The CDR3 is made up of 14 amino acids. The germline V gene has CDR1 SNHLY and CDR2 FYNNEI. The V end was cut by 6 bases, the J end by 6 bases, with 16 bases between. The CDR3 reads CASSPGPSRDTQYF. Here the CDR3 DNA reads TGTGCCAGCAGCCCGGGGCCCAGCCGGGATACGCAGTATTTT.

This chain uses TRBV18 with TRBJ1-3; D gene ambiguous. This CDR3 spans 15 amino acids. Germline V gene lookup returns CDR1 KGHSH and CDR2 LQKENI. V dropped 2 bases and J dropped 0 bases, with 8 bases sitting between them. The CDR3 is CASSPGEGSGNTIYF. The DNA of the CDR3 is TGTGCCAGCTCACCAGGGGAAGGCTCTGGAAACACCATATATTTT.

This clonotype was seen a few times. The CDR3 sequence is CASSLNPSGDNEQFF. The CDR3 DNA reads TGCGCCAGCAGCTTGAACCCCTCAGGAGACAATGAGCAGTTCTTC. The chain employs TRBV5-1 and TRBJ2-1; D uncertain. Trimming pared 1 base from V and 5 bases from J, leaving 13 bases between. This CDR3 is 15 amino acids long. Germline V gives CDR1 SGHRS, CDR2 YFSETQ. The whole variable domain, filled in from reference TRBV5-1 and TRBJ2-1, reads KAGVTQTPRYLIKTRGQQVTLSCSPISGHRSVSWYQQTPGQGLQFLFEYFSETQRNKGNFPGRFSGRQFSNSRSEMNVSTLELGDSALYLCASSLNPSGDNEQFFGPGTRLTVL.

This clonotype was recorded many times. The chain carries TRBV5-1 and TRBJ2-5, with D maybe TRBD2 (6 bases). Deletions cut 5 bases from V and 5 bases from J, with 19 bases between. Germline CDR1 SGHRS, CDR2 YFSETQ. There are 15 residues in the CDR3. In nucleotides, the CDR3 is TGCGCCAGCAGGGATCAGGCGGGATCGGTGGAGACCCAGTACTTC. Encoded protein: CASRDQAGSVETQYF.

This clonotype was seen once. It may be a read error: a sequence one base away is much more abundant. V gene TRBV5-5 combines with J gene TRBJ1-2; the match to TRBD1 covers 11 bases. The CDR3 sequence is 13 residues long. The germline CDR1 and CDR2 sequences are SGHKS and YYEKEE (reference sequence). V lost 4 bases and J lost 7; bases outside the gene matches: 3. The CDR3 sequence: CASSRTGGSGYTF. Written as DNA, the CDR3 is TGTGCCAGCAGCCGGACAGGGGGCTCTGGCTACACCTTC.

The V call is TRBV5-5, the J call TRBJ2-6; D not certain. With 2 bases removed from V and 0 bases from J, the gap between germline ends came to 9 bases. In germline, CDR1 is SGHKS, CDR2 YYEKEE (reference sequence). This CDR3 is 16 amino acids long. CDR3 in DNA: TGTGCCAGCAGCTTATCCCCGGCCTCTGGGGCCAACGTCCTGACTTTC. This encodes CASSLSPASGANVLTF.

This clonotype was recorded a few times. The chain carries TRBV7-8 and TRBJ2-3; 8 bases map to TRBD1. In germline, CDR1 is SGHVS, CDR2 FQNEAQ. The CDR3 has 23 residues. J lost 1 base, V lost 2 bases, and 26 bases had no gene match. As DNA, the CDR3 is TGTGCCAGCAGCTTAAAGAGGTTCCCTTATTCGGTTTACGCGGGACAGGGCACAGATACGCAGTATTTT. It yields the protein CASSLKRFPYSVYAGQGTDTQYF. Together with reference TRBV7-8 and TRBJ2-3, the CDR3 gives the full variable domain: GAGVSQSPRYKVAKRGQDVALRCDPISGHVSLFWYQQALGQGPEFLTYFQNEAQLDKSGLPSDRFFAERPEGSVSTLKIQRTQQEDSAVYLCASSLKRFPYSVYAGQGTDTQYFGPGTRLTVL.

The chain has TRBV7-9 and TRBJ2-5; TRBD2 aligns across 7 bases. The J segment lost 2 bases and the V segment lost 7 bases, leaving 13 bases of the junction unmatched. This CDR3 comprises 16 residues. Germline loops: CDR1 SEHNR, CDR2 FQNEAQ (reference sequence). The CDR3 loop reads CASTNIGGRWQETQYF. The CDR3 nucleotides are TGTGCCAGCACCAATATTGGCGGGAGATGGCAAGAGACCCAGTACTTC.

In this sample, this clonotype turned up a few times. This rearrangement joins TRBV12-3 or TRBV12-4 to TRBJ2-1, with 8 bases that match TRBD2. Trimming took 7 bases from V and 6 from J; bases not matched to a gene: 5. The CDR3 has 13 amino acids. The CDR3 protein is CASTPGGFNEQFF. CDR3 nucleotide sequence: TGTGCCAGCACCCCGGGAGGGTTCAATGAGCAGTTCTTC.

The V and J genes are TRBV4-1 and TRBJ1-5, with TRBD1 identical over 8 bases. The trim removed 6 bases at V and 5 bases at J, leaving 9 bases unmatched. This CDR3 has 15 residues. Germline V gene lookup returns CDR1 MGHRA and CDR2 YSYEKL. The CDR3: CASRHLGQGHQPQHF. Written as DNA, the CDR3 is TGCGCCAGCAGACATCTTGGACAGGGCCATCAGCCCCAGCATTTT.

This clonotype was observed many times. This chain links TRBV11-2 with TRBJ2-3; no clear D. The V gene lost 5 bases and the J gene lost 2 bases, with 17 bases spanning the gap. The CDR3 runs 16 residues. Germline V gene sequence: CDR1 SGHAT, CDR2 FQNNGV. The CDR3 DNA sequence: TGTGCCAGCAGCCCCCCGGACCGGGTTCCCACAGATACGCAGTATTTT. Translation gives CASSPPDRVPTDTQYF.